Listed below are T cell receptor beta chains from one sample, sequenced in a study of blood T cell repertoires in COVID-19. Repertoires were generated with immunoSEQ multiplex PCR, while TCRdb's copy carries only in-frame clones and drops some. The top ten hold about 6.7% of the sample, which has about 340,000 clones, roughly 86% seen once. Specimen: peripheral blood. Receptor source: a woman aged 70 to 79 with COVID-19, enrolled during active disease. The CDR3 runs from the conserved cysteine through the conserved F or W. The order of the fields is V gene, J gene, CDR3 protein.

TRBV30	TRBJ2-5	CAWSDRVPETQYF
TRBV30	TRBJ1-1	CAWTSGDYTEAFF
TRBV10-2	TRBJ1-1	CASRGSLMNTEAFF
TRBV9	TRBJ1-6	CASSDDLLILHF
TRBV6-5	TRBJ1-1	CATSKWGADTEAFF
TRBV12-2	TRBJ1-5	CASRTGDRGNQPQHF
TRBV2	TRBJ1-4	CATEGGSEKLFF
TRBV12-3/TRBV12-4	TRBJ1-1	CASSFLTDIEAFF
TRBV2	TRBJ1-3	CASSLTLSGNTIYF
TRBV7-9	TRBJ2-1	CASSLEGEQFF
TRBV7-6	TRBJ2-1	CASSSPSGGFYNEQFF
TRBV10-3	TRBJ2-1	CAISESGQSYNEQFF
TRBV7-8	TRBJ2-7	CASSSEGGQGSEQYF
TRBV2	TRBJ1-1	CASSTLPNTEAFF
TRBV29-1	TRBJ1-1	CSVAGVNTEAFF
TRBV2	TRBJ1-2	CASSDDSGTGKGYTF
TRBV28	TRBJ2-7	CASSLQGLFYEQYF
TRBV4-1	TRBJ1-5	CASSQEGRDQPQHF
TRBV2	TRBJ1-5	CASSQNIPGQGVLRVQPQHF
TRBV9	TRBJ1-1	CASSVHGTLNTEAFF
TRBV28	TRBJ1-1	CASTGRRIMNTEAFF
TRBV21-1	TRBJ1-4	CASSKTVADEKLFF